The entry that follows covers one T cell receptor beta chain sequence. PCR primers comprised 60 Vbeta and 13 Jbeta primers. Assay: immunoSEQ multiplex PCR; the TCRdb copy retains only in-frame clones and omits some. The sample consists of fewer than 200,000 clones, 80% to 90% of them appearing once. Looked up from germline, CDR1 is SQVTM and CDR2 is ANQGSEA. The CDR3 totals 14 residues. J lost 5 bases, V lost 3 bases, and 7 bases had no gene match. This entry comes from a study of cytomegalovirus exposure and HLA in healthy donors. This clonotype was sampled from a woman under 30 in good health and CMV-seronegative. The J gene is TRBJ2-3, the V gene TRBV29-1; 8 bases align to TRBD1. The source material was PBMCs. CDR3 protein: CSVDGRGHIDTQYF. The CDR3 DNA reads TGCAGCGTTGATGGCAGGGGGCATATAGATACGCAGTATTTT.